This T cell receptor beta chain is drawn from a study of cytotoxic CD8 clonotypes in ibrutinib-treated CLL. Germline CDR1 reads SGHRS; CDR2 reads YFSETQ. The CDR3 contains 12 residues. V lost 0 bases and J lost 6, with 5 bases in between. Study results and caveats: Baseline clonality exceeded age-matched healthy donors and tracked circulating CD8+ T-cell counts.

Some clones are missing from TCRdb's copy, which holds only in-frame ones; the method was immunoSEQ multiplex PCR. The table lists around 140,000 clones, around 84% of them singletons. Worth noting for this clone: What it binds is not known. The sample carries other DNA sequences with the same CDR3.

V and J are TRBV5-1 and TRBJ2-3; tentative D call: TRBD1 (5 bases). The input for sequencing was PBMCs, taken after 36 months of ibrutinib treatment. The clonotype comes from a human donor with chronic lymphocytic leukemia. In DNA, the CDR3 is TGCGCCAGCAGCTTGGCAGGGGATACGCAGTATTTT. This sequence encodes CASSLAGDTQYF.